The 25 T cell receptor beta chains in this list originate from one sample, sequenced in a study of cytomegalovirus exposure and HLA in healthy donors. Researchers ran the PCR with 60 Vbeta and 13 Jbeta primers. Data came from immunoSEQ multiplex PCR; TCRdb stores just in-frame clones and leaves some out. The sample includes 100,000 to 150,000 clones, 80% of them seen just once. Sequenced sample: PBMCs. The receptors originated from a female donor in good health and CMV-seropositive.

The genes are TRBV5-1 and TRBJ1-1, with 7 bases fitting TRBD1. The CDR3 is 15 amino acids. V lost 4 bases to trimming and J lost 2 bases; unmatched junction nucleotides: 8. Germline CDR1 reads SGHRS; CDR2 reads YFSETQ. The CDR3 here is CASSPRGTENTEAFF. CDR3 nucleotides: TGCGCCAGCAGCCCCCGGGGGACAGAAAACACTGAAGCTTTCTTT.

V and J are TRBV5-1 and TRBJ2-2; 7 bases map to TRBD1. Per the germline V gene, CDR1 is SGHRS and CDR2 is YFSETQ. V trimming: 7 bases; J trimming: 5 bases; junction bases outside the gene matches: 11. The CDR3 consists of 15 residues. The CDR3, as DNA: TGCGCCAGCGACAGAACAGGGGCCGTAACCGGGGAGCTGTTTTTT. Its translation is CASDRTGAVTGELFF.

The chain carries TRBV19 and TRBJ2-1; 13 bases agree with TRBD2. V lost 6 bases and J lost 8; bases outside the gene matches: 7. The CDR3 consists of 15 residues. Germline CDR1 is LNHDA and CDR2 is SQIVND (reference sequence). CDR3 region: CASSRLAGGRHEQFF. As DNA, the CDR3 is TGTGCCAGTAGCAGACTAGCGGGGGGCCGGCATGAGCAGTTCTTC.

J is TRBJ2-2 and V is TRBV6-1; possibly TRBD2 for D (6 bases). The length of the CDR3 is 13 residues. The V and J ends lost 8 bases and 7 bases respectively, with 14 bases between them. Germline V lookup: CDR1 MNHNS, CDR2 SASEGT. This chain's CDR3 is CASSEGWHGELFF. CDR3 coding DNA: TGTGCCAGCTCGGAGGGGTGGCACGGGGAGCTGTTTTTT.

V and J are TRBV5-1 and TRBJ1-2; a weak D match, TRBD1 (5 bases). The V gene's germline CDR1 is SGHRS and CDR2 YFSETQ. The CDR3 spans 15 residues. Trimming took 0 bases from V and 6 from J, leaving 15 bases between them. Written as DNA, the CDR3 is TGCGCCAGCAGCTTGGTTATCGGGGCGGGGAATGGCTACACCTTC. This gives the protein CASSLVIGAGNGYTF.

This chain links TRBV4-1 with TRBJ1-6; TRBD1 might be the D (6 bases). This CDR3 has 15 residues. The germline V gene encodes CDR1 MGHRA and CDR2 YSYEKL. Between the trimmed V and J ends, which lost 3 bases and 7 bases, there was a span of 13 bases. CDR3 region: CASSQLTGLNSPLHF. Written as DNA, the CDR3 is TGCGCCAGCAGCCAGTTGACAGGACTCAATTCACCCCTCCACTTT.

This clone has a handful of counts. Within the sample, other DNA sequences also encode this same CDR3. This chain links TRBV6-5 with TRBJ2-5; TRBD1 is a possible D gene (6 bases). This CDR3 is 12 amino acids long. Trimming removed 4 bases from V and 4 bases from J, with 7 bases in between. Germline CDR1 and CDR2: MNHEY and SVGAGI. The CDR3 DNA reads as TGTGCCAGCAGTTCCAGGGGAGAGACCCAGTACTTC. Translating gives CASSSRGETQYF.

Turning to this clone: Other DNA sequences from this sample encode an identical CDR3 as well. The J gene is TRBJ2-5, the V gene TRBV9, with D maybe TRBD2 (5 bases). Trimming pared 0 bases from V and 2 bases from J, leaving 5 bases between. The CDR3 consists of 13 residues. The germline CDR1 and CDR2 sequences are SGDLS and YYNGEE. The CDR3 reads CASSVAGQETQYF. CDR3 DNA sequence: TGTGCCAGCAGCGTAGCGGGGCAAGAGACCCAGTACTTC.

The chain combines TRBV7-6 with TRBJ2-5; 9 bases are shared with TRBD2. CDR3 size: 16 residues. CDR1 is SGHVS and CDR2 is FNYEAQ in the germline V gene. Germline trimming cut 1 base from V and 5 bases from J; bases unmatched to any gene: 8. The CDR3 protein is CASSLGAAGGLETQYF. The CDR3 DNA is TGTGCCAGCAGCTTAGGGGCTGCGGGGGGGTTGGAGACCCAGTACTTC.

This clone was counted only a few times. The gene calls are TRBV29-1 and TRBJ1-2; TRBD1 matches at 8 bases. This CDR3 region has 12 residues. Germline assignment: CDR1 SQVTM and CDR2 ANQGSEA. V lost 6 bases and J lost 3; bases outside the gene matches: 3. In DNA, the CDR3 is TGCAGCGTGCTACAGGGGGACTATGGCTACACCTTC. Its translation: CSVLQGDYGYTF.

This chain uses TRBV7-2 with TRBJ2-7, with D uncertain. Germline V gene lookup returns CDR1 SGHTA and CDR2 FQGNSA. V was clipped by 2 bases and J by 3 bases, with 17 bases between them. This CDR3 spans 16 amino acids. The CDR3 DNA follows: TGTGCCAGCAGCTTACGAGCGACCCCGATTAGCTACGAGCAGTACTTC. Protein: CASSLRATPISYEQYF.

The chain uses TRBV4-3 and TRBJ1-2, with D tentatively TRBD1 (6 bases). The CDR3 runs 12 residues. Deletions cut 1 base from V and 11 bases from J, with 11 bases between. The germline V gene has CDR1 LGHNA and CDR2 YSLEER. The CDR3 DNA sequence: TGCGCCAGCAGCCAAGTGGGGGGGGCTTACACCTTC. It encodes CASSQVGGAYTF.

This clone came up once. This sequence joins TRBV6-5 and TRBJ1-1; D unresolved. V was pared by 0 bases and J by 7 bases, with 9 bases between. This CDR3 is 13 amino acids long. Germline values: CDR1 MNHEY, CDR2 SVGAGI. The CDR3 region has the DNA TGTGCCAGCAGTTACTCGGGCACCCATGAAGCTTTCTTT. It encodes CASSYSGTHEAFF.

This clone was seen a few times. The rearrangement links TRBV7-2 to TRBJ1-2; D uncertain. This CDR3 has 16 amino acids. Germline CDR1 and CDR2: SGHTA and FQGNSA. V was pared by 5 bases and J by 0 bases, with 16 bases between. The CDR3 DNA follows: TGTGCCAGCAGCGCGGCAGCCTCTCTAGCTAACTATGGCTACACCTTC. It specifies CASSAAASLANYGYTF.

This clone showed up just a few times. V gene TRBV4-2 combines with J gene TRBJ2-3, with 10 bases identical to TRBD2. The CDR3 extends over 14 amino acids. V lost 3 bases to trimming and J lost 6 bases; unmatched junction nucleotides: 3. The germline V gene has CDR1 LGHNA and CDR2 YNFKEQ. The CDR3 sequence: CASSQGTSEDTQYF. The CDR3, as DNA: TGTGCCAGCAGCCAGGGGACTAGCGAGGATACGCAGTATTTT.

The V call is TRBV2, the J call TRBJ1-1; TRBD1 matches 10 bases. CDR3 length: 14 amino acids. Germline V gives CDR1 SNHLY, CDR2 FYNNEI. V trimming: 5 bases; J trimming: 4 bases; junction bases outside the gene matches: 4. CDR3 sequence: CASSRQGAVTEAFF. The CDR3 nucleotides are TGTGCCAGCAGTCGACAGGGGGCGGTCACTGAAGCTTTCTTT.

CDR3 sequence reads: CASSLGGGQPRPPYEKLFF. CDR3 sequence (DNA): TGCGCCAGCAGCTTGGGGGGCGGACAGCCTAGACCCCCCTATGAAAAACTGTTTTTT. This sequence joins TRBV5-1 and TRBJ1-4; tentatively, D is TRBD1 (6 bases). The germline V and J ends were trimmed by 0 bases and 6 bases, with 24 bases remaining between them. The CDR3 contains 19 residues. The germline V gene encodes CDR1 SGHRS and CDR2 YFSETQ.

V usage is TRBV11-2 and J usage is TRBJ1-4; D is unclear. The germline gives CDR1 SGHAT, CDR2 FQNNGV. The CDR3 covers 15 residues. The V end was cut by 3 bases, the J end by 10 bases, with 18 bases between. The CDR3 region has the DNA TGTGCCAGCAGCTTCCAGGCGGCTCTAGGAGGAAAACTGTTTTTT. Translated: CASSFQAALGGKLFF.

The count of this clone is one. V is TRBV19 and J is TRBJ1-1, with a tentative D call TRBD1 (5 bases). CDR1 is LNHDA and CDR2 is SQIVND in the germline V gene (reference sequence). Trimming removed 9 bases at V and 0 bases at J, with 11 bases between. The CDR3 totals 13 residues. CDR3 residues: CASRWGMNTEAFF. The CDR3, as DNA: TGTGCCAGCCGATGGGGCATGAACACTGAAGCTTTCTTT. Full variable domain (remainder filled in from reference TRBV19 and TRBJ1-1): DGGITQSPKYLFRKEGQNVTLSCEQNLNHDAMYWYRQDPGQGLRLIYYSQIVNDFQKGDIAEGYSVSREKKESFPLTVTSAQKNPTAFYLCASRWGMNTEAFFGQGTRLTVV.

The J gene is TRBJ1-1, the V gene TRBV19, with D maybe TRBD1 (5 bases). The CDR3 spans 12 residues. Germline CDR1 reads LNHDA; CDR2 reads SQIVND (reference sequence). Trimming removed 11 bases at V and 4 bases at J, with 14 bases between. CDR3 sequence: CASSAGFTEAFF. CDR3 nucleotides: TGTGCCTCGAGCGCAGGGTTCACTGAAGCTTTCTTT.

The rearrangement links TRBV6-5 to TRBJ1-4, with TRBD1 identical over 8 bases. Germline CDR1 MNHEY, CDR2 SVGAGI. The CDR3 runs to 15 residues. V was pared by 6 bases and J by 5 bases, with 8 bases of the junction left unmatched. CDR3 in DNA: TGTGCCAGCAGGGGATCCAGGGGGCGAAATGAAAAACTGTTTTTT. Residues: CASRGSRGRNEKLFF.

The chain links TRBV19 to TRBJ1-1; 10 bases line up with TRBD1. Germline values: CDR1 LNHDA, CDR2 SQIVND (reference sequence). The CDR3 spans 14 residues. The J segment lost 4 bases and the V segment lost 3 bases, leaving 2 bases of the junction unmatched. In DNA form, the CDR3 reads TGTGCCAGTAGTATGGGACAGGGGTTCACTGAAGCTTTCTTT. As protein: CASSMGQGFTEAFF.

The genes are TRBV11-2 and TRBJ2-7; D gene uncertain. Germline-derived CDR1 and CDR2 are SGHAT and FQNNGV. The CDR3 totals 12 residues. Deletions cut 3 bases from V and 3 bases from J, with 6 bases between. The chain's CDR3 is CASSFDNYEQYF. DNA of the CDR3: TGTGCCAGCAGCTTTGACAACTACGAGCAGTACTTC. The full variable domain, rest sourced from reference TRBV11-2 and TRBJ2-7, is EAGVAQSPRYKIIEKRQSVAFWCNPISGHATLYWYQQILGQGPKLLIQFQNNGVVDDSQLPKDRFSAERLKGVDSTLKIQPAKLEDSAVYLCASSFDNYEQYFGPGTRLTVT.

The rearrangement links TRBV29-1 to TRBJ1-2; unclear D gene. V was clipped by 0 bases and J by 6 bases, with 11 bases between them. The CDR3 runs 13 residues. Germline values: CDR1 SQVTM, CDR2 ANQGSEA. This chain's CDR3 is CSVEDTASHGYTF. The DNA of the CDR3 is TGCAGCGTTGAAGACACAGCTAGCCATGGCTACACCTTC.

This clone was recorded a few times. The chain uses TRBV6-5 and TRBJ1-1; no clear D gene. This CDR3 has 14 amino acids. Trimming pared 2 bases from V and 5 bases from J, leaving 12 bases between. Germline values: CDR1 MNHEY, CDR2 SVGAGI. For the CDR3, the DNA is TGTGCCAGCAGTTACCGCCCCCAGGCAACTGAAGCTTTCTTT. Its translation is CASSYRPQATEAFF.